This T cell receptor beta chain was captured in a study of OX40 agonist ivuxolimab in advanced cancers. Concerning the study at large: The costimulatory receptor OX40 (CD134) was targeted by ivuxolimab, a fully human IgG2 agonistic monoclonal antibody. Intravenous ivuxolimab was administered to patients every 2 weeks at six dose levels: 0.01, 0.1, 0.3, 1.5, 3 and 10 mg/kg. Among the 52 dose-escalation patients, around 20 had hepatocellular carcinoma, approximately 15 melanoma, 9 renal cell carcinoma and 9 head and neck cancer. In the dose-escalation cohort, approximately 80% of patients were male, and the mean age was approximately 60 years with a range of roughly 20 to 80. Prior anti-PD-1, anti-PD-L1 or anti-CTLA-4 therapy was permitted, and approximately 40% of dose-escalation patients had received checkpoint inhibitors. Partial responses were achieved by three dose-escalation patients, of whom one had hepatocellular carcinoma and two had cutaneous melanoma. The point of sequencing TCRbeta in the periphery was to test whether ivuxolimab changed TCR sequence diversity and drove clonal T-cell expansion. The paper describes the monotherapy dose-escalation part (N ≈ 49 patients) of the phase I trial of ivuxolimab. Broader findings and caveats from the paper: Low levels of normalized T-cell clonal expansion were also seen in some nonresponding patients. Which antigens the clonally expanded peripheral T cells were specific for was not determined. Clonal expansion of both CD4+ and CD8+ blood T cells was observed from baseline to week 6 at doses 0.1 to 3.0 mg/kg. In partial responders in the 0.1-3.0 mg/kg groups, normalized peripheral clonal expansion was found to be among the lowest, especially among CD8+ T cells. After ivuxolimab, expanded clones were on average more numerous among CD8+ T cells than among CD4+ T cells.

Patients with a history of autoimmune disease or receiving systemic immunosuppression were excluded from the trial. In every dose cohort, peripheral blood was drawn for TCR sequencing at baseline, cycle 4 day 1, and cycle 7 day 1. Samples were obtained from an open-label, multicenter, first-in-human phase I dose-escalation trial of ivuxolimab. The trial enrolled adults with locally advanced or metastatic head and neck squamous cell, hepatocellular, melanoma or renal cell carcinoma. Before TCR sequencing, CD4+ and CD8+ T cells were separately sorted from peripheral blood. Genomic DNA was extracted from sorted cells for sequencing of the TCRbeta CDR3 region. The immunoSEQ Assay was used to sequence the TCRbeta CDR3 regions. Imported from immuneACCESS, the table was reduced by TCRdb to in-frame sequences with V and J called. These copies leave out some clones; in studies compared against another copy, an unresolved V gene accounts for under half, and the cause of the remainder is not known. The sample table lists tens of thousands of clones, 85% of them with a count of one. In total, the top ten clones hold roughly 0.8% of the sample.

A word on this clone: The clone's antigen remains unknown. No per-base quality is available; no much larger clone lies one base away.

The source material was CD4+ or CD8+ T cells sorted from blood, sampled in a trial of the OX40 agonist ivuxolimab. This TCR derives from an adult with an advanced solid tumor such as melanoma, head and neck, liver or kidney cancer.

For the CDR3, the sequence is CASSLRQGVGEQYF. The DNA sequence follows: TGTGCCAGCAGTTTGCGACAGGGGGTGGGGGAGCAGTACTTC. This chain joins TRBV27 to TRBJ2-7, with TRBD1 identical over 9 junction bases. Based on the germline V gene (reference sequence), the CDR1 and CDR2 sequences are MNHEY and SMNVEV. From the cysteine up to the phenylalanine, the CDR3 has a length of 14 residues. Just the 42-base CDR3 DNA is kept, in frame starting at base 1. V loses 3 bases at its end and J loses 7 bases; junction bases beyond the gene matches: 7.